Listed here are 13 T cell receptor beta chains from one sample, sequenced in a study of identical twins. TCRdb ran MiXCR on the 5' RACE reads and lists one entry per CDR3 protein. In the table there are about 240,000 distinct CDR3 sequences, around 7.6% of which are singletons. This sample was also put to use in a study of yellow fever vaccine responses in identical twins.

Source material: CD8+ T cells sorted from blood. The receptors were sampled from a woman under 30 in good health.

This chain uses TRBV7-9 with TRBJ2-7, with D unclear. The CDR3 loop spans 15 amino acids. V was shortened by 1 base and J by 0 bases, with 10 bases between the two germline ends. Looked up from germline, CDR1 is SEHNR and CDR2 is FQNEAQ (reference sequence). CDR3 coding DNA: TGTGCCAGCAGCTTAGGATGGTGGCCCTCCTACGAGCAGTACTTC. This encodes CASSLGWWPSYEQYF.

The J gene is TRBJ2-1, the V gene TRBV7-9, with 7 bases matching TRBD2. Germline V gives CDR1 SEHNR, CDR2 FQNEAQ (reference sequence). Germline trimming cut 8 bases from V and 0 bases from J; bases unmatched to any gene: 7. The CDR3 is 15 residues long. The DNA of the CDR3 is TGTGCCAGCCATCCTGGCGGGGGCTCCTACAATGAGCAGTTCTTC. Protein sequence: CASHPGGGSYNEQFF.

This clonotype was counted only a few times. The genes are TRBV2 and TRBJ1-2, with a possible D match to TRBD1 (5 bases). Germline lookup yields CDR1 SNHLY and CDR2 FYNNEI. The CDR3 totals 17 residues. V was trimmed by 0 bases and J by 2 bases, leaving 16 bases between them. DNA for the CDR3: TGTGCCAGCAGTGAAGCGCGTCTGGGACCTGAGAACTATGGCTACACCTTC. Protein: CASSEARLGPENYGYTF.

This clonotype came up many times. The chain couples TRBV19 to TRBJ2-1; D gene ambiguous. CDR1 LNHDA and CDR2 SQIVND come from the germline V gene (reference sequence). V was cut by 3 bases and J by 0 bases, with 9 bases left in between. The CDR3 is 15 amino acids. DNA for the CDR3: TGTGCCAGTAGTATCGACCCGAGCTCCTACAATGAGCAGTTCTTC. Translated: CASSIDPSSYNEQFF. The full variable domain, with the rest looked up from reference TRBV19 and TRBJ2-1, is DGGITQSPKYLFRKEGQNVTLSCEQNLNHDAMYWYRQDPGQGLRLIYYSQIVNDFQKGDIAEGYSVSREKKESFPLTVTSAQKNPTAFYLCASSIDPSSYNEQFFGPGTRLTVL.

This clonotype came up a few times. The CDR3 coding sequence is TGTGCCAGCAGCTTATTTAAGGGCCGAGGCGGGGAGCTGTTTTTT. Its translation is CASSLFKGRGGELFF. The chain employs TRBV7-6 and TRBJ2-2; D ambiguous. Deletions cut 2 bases from V and 7 bases from J, with 14 bases between. CDR1 is SGHVS, CDR2 FNYEAQ, per germline. The length of the CDR3 is 15 residues.

The rearrangement links TRBV5-1 to TRBJ2-7, with a tentative D call TRBD2 (5 bases). There are 15 residues in the CDR3. V was shortened by 4 bases and J by 3 bases, with 17 bases between the two germline ends. CDR1 is SGHRS, CDR2 YFSETQ, per germline. The CDR3 DNA sequence: TGCGCCAGCAGCGAAACCCCGGACTCTTTCTACGAGCAGTACTTC. Protein product: CASSETPDSFYEQYF.

This clonotype was counted ten times or more. The genes are TRBV24-1 and TRBJ2-2, with 8 bases lining up with TRBD1. This CDR3 spans 15 amino acids. Germline V lookup: CDR1 KGHDR, CDR2 SFDVKD. Trimming at V came to 4 bases and at J to 3 bases, leaving 3 bases not matched to a gene. CDR3 DNA sequence: TGTGCCACCAGTGAGGGACAGGCCCACACCGGGGAGCTGTTTTTT. It is translated as CATSEGQAHTGELFF.

This clonotype was counted only a few times. The rearrangement joins TRBV5-1 to TRBJ2-2; 9 positions agree with TRBD2. The CDR3 is 16 amino acids. J was trimmed by 4 bases and V by 1 base; bases with no gene match: 5. Per germline, CDR1 SGHRS and CDR2 YFSETQ. CDR3 sequence (DNA): TGCGCCAGCAGCTTGACCTATAGCGGGAGCACCGGGGAGCTGTTTTTT. The encoded protein is CASSLTYSGSTGELFF. Together with reference TRBV5-1 and TRBJ2-2, the CDR3 gives the full variable domain: KAGVTQTPRYLIKTRGQQVTLSCSPISGHRSVSWYQQTPGQGLQFLFEYFSETQRNKGNFPGRFSGRQFSNSRSEMNVSTLELGDSALYLCASSLTYSGSTGELFFGEGSRLTVL.

The chain employs TRBV6-1 and TRBJ2-7; a possible D gene is TRBD1 (5 bases). Germline CDR1 reads MNHNS; CDR2 reads SASEGT. Between the trimmed V and J ends, which lost 2 bases and 1 base, there was a span of 15 bases. The CDR3 is 16 amino acids. The CDR3 coding sequence is TGTGCCAGCAGTGAAACCTTGCGGACAAATTCCTACGAGCAGTACTTC. Amino acids: CASSETLRTNSYEQYF.

The V and J genes are TRBV7-2 and TRBJ2-2, with 9 bases identical to TRBD2. CDR1 is SGHTA, CDR2 FQGNSA, per germline. The J segment lost 4 bases and the V segment lost 0 bases, leaving 3 bases of the junction unmatched. The CDR3 consists of 16 residues. The CDR3 DNA follows: TGTGCCAGCAGCTTAGCGCTAGCGGGACCCACCGGGGAGCTGTTTTTT. Amino acids: CASSLALAGPTGELFF.

The chain carries TRBV10-2 and TRBJ2-1; 13 nucleotides line up with TRBD2. In germline, CDR1 is WSHSY, CDR2 SAAADI. This CDR3 contains 16 residues. V shed 4 bases, J shed 7 bases, and the junction held 7 bases outside the gene matches. CDR3 in DNA: TGCGCCAGCAGTGTACGACTAGCGGGGGGCTCGAATGAGCAGTTCTTC. Protein product: CASSVRLAGGSNEQFF.

V usage is TRBV5-1 and J usage is TRBJ1-2; unclear D gene. CDR1 is SGHRS, CDR2 YFSETQ, per germline. V lost 0 bases to trimming and J lost 6 bases, with 6 bases between them. CDR3 length: 12 residues. In nucleotides, the CDR3 is TGCGCCAGCAGCTTGGCCGGCGATGGCTACACCTTC. It specifies CASSLAGDGYTF. The entire variable domain, with the rest obtained from reference TRBV5-1 and TRBJ1-2, is as follows: KAGVTQTPRYLIKTRGQQVTLSCSPISGHRSVSWYQQTPGQGLQFLFEYFSETQRNKGNFPGRFSGRQFSNSRSEMNVSTLELGDSALYLCASSLAGDGYTFGSGTRLTVV.

The chain couples TRBV9 to TRBJ2-1; a weak D match, TRBD2 (5 bases). Germline CDR1 is SGDLS and CDR2 is YYNGEE. The CDR3 loop spans 15 amino acids. The V and J ends lost 0 bases and 3 bases respectively, with 10 bases between them. DNA for the CDR3: TGTGCCAGCAGCGTAGGCCTAGCCTTCTACAATGAGCAGTTCTTC. Translated: CASSVGLAFYNEQFF.